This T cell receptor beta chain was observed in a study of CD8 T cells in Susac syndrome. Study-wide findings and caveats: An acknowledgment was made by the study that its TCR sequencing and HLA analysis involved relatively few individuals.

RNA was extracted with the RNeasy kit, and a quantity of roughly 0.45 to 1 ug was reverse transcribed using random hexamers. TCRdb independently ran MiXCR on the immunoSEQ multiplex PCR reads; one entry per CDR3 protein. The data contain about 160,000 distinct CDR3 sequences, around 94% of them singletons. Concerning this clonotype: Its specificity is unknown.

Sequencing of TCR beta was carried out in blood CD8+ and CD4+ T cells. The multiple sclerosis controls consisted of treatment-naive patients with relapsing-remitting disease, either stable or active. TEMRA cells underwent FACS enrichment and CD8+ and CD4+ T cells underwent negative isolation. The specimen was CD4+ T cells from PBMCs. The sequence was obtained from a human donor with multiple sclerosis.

CDR3 sequence (DNA): TGTGCCAGCAGCCAACTCCCGACCGGGCAGAGCTATGCCATTCAGTACTTC. This codes for CASSQLPTGQSYAIQYF. This rearrangement joins TRBV7-6 to TRBJ2-4; D ambiguous. The V end lost 5 bases, the J end lost 9 bases, and 26 bases lay between the germline ends. This CDR3 spans 17 amino acids. CDR1 and CDR2 from the germline V gene are SGHVS and FNYEAQ.